These 31 T cell receptor beta chains originate from one sample sequenced in a study of blood T cells in healthy people across ages. Together with a sample-barcoded 5' primer, a J-beta primer mix was included in a second PCR lasting roughly 6 to 12 cycles. MiXCR was run by TCRdb on the 5' RACE reads, yielding one entry per CDR3 protein. Among roughly 550,000 distinct CDR3 sequences listed, about 25% were seen once. The same sample was also used in a study of T cells of mothers and their children.

What was sequenced was blood. Receptors originate from a boy between 10 and 17 years old in good health.

This clonotype was counted only a few times. This chain connects TRBV7-2 to TRBJ2-7; D is undetermined. Trimming cost V 5 bases and J 3 bases, with 11 bases left between them. The CDR3 is 13 amino acids. From germline, CDR1 is SGHTA and CDR2 FQGNSA. DNA for the CDR3: TGTGCCAGCAGCCTCCATGGTAGCTACGAGCAGTACTTC. Its protein product is CASSLHGSYEQYF.

This clonotype came up many times. The chain employs TRBV3-1 and TRBJ2-1, with 7 bases identical to TRBD2. Germline trimming cut 4 bases from V and 10 bases from J; bases unmatched to any gene: 4. Germline values: CDR1 LGHDT, CDR2 YNNKEL (reference sequence). The CDR3 runs 12 residues. CDR3 residues: CASSPAGYEQFF. CDR3 DNA: TGTGCCAGCAGCCCAGCGGGGTACGAGCAGTTCTTC.

This clonotype was detected only a few times. V is TRBV20-1 and J is TRBJ2-5; D gene uncertain. The DNA end is more similar to TRBJ2-1, so the J call may be wrong. The CDR3 is 13 residues long. The germline gives CDR1 DFQATT, CDR2 SNEGSKA (reference sequence). In DNA, the CDR3 is TGCAGTGCTAGCCCCTCGGCAGAGAGTGAGCAGTTCTTC. It codes for CSASPSAESEQFF.

This clonotype was recorded a few times. The chain couples TRBV6-6 to TRBJ2-6; D possibly corresponds to TRBD2 (7 bases). The length of the CDR3 is 17 residues. Germline V gene sequence: CDR1 MNHNY, CDR2 SVGAGI (reference sequence). V shed 1 base and J shed 0 bases, with 10 bases lying between them. The CDR3 reads CASSYWGGRSGANVLTF. In DNA form, the CDR3 reads TGTGCCAGCAGTTACTGGGGGGGCCGCTCTGGGGCCAACGTCCTGACTTTC.

This chain uses TRBV2 with TRBJ2-3; D gene uncertain. The CDR3 has 12 residues. V lost 1 base and J 6 bases, leaving 5 bases between the germline ends. In germline, CDR1 is SNHLY, CDR2 FYNNEI. DNA for the CDR3: TGTGCCAGCAGTGAAGGAAAGGATACGCAGTATTTT. As protein: CASSEGKDTQYF.

The rearrangement joins TRBV7-2 to TRBJ2-7; 8 nucleotides align to TRBD1. Trimming took 0 bases from V and 4 from J; bases not matched to a gene: 11. The CDR3 is 17 amino acids. CDR1 is SGHTA, CDR2 FQGNSA, per germline. CDR3 DNA: TGTGCCAGCAGCTTAGCACCGGGGGCAGGGGGCTCTTACGAGCAGTACTTC. It specifies CASSLAPGAGGSYEQYF. The whole variable domain, filled in from reference TRBV7-2 and TRBJ2-7, reads GAGVSQSPSNKVTEKGKDVELRCDPISGHTALYWYRQSLGQGLEFLIYFQGNSAPDKSGLPSDRFSAERTGGSVSTLTIQRTQQEDSAVYLCASSLAPGAGGSYEQYFGPGTRLTVT.

The gene calls are TRBV5-1 and TRBJ1-1, with unresolved D. Germline V CDR1 and CDR2: SGHRS, YFSETQ. CDR3 length: 14 amino acids. Trimming removed 6 bases from V and 2 bases from J, with 14 bases in between. Here the CDR3 DNA reads TGCGCCAGCACCGACTTGGACGGAAACACTGAAGCTTTCTTT. Translating gives CASTDLDGNTEAFF.

In this sample, this clonotype turned up a few times. V and J are TRBV28 and TRBJ2-1, with D tentatively TRBD2 (6 bases). Near its end, the DNA agrees better with TRBJ2-7, so the J call may be wrong. Germline CDR1 and CDR2: MDHEN and SYDVKM. This CDR3 comprises 14 residues. CDR3 in DNA: TGTGCCAGCAGACCGCCGGGGGAAAGGTACGAGCAGTACTTC. The encoded protein is CASRPPGERYEQYF.

This clonotype appeared a few times. The chain couples TRBV28 to TRBJ2-7; 7 nucleotides match TRBD1. The V gene end was trimmed by 3 bases and the J gene end by 5 bases; junction bases not matched to a gene: 4. This CDR3 spans 13 amino acids. Germline V lookup: CDR1 MDHEN, CDR2 SYDVKM. The CDR3 sequence: CASSLDRFNEQYF. The CDR3 region has the DNA TGTGCCAGCAGTTTGGACAGGTTTAACGAGCAGTACTTC.

With respect to this clonotype: One end of the junction is discordant with germline, which a read error may explain. This chain links TRBV4-1 with TRBJ2-5; 7 bases are shared with TRBD2. Looked up from germline, CDR1 is MGHRA and CDR2 is YSYEKL. The CDR3 has 15 amino acids. The CDR3 loop is CASSRPGLSQEAQYF. CDR3 bases: TGCGCCAGCAGTAGGCCGGGACTATCCCAAGAGGCCCAGTACTTC.

This clonotype appeared a few times. The chain links TRBV14 to TRBJ2-2; no firm D call. V was pared by 4 bases and J by 1 base, with 7 bases between. From germline, CDR1 is SGHDN and CDR2 FVKESK. The CDR3 is 14 residues long. The CDR3 protein is CASSLFRNTGELFF. The CDR3 region has the DNA TGTGCCAGCAGCCTATTCAGGAACACCGGGGAGCTGTTTTTT.

This clonotype came up a few times. V gene TRBV28 combines with J gene TRBJ2-1, with 7 bases fitting TRBD1. The CDR3 has 18 amino acids. J was trimmed by 0 bases and V by 6 bases; bases with no gene match: 14. Germline CDR1 and CDR2: MDHEN and SYDVKM. CDR3 region: CASRQLNLTGSSYNEQFF. DNA of the CDR3: TGTGCCAGCAGACAATTAAACCTGACAGGGAGCTCCTACAATGAGCAGTTCTTC.

The chain has TRBV5-1 and TRBJ1-2, with D maybe TRBD1 (6 bases). Looked up from germline, CDR1 is SGHRS and CDR2 is YFSETQ. The V end was cut by 0 bases, the J end by 8 bases, with 14 bases between. This CDR3 region has 14 residues. CDR3 loop: CASSLAAQGDGYTF. In DNA form, the CDR3 reads TGCGCCAGCAGCTTGGCCGCACAGGGAGACGGCTACACCTTC. The full variable domain, in which reference TRBV5-1 and TRBJ1-2 provide the parts outside the CDR3, is KAGVTQTPRYLIKTRGQQVTLSCSPISGHRSVSWYQQTPGQGLQFLFEYFSETQRNKGNFPGRFSGRQFSNSRSEMNVSTLELGDSALYLCASSLAAQGDGYTFGSGTRLTVV.

The chain links TRBV4-1 to TRBJ1-1, with a tentative D call TRBD1 (6 bases). V gave up 2 bases and J gave up 4 bases, with 8 bases separating them. Germline V lookup: CDR1 MGHRA, CDR2 YSYEKL. The length of the CDR3 is 13 residues. The chain's CDR3 is CASSQRDTTEAFF. The CDR3 DNA reads TGCGCCAGCAGCCAACGGGACACCACTGAAGCTTTCTTT.

This clonotype showed up just a few times. This rearrangement joins TRBV7-2 to TRBJ2-2; 7 positions match TRBD1. The germline CDR1 and CDR2 sequences are SGHTA and FQGNSA. This CDR3 is built from 16 residues. J was trimmed by 1 base and V by 5 bases; bases with no gene match: 7. The DNA of the CDR3 is TGTGCCAGCAGCCACCAACGGGACAGGAACACCGGGGAGCTGTTTTTT. Translating gives CASSHQRDRNTGELFF.

This clonotype was found a few times. For the CDR3, the DNA is TGTGCCAGCAGCTTAGTTCCGGGCTCCACTGGAAACACCATATATTTT. Translation: CASSLVPGSTGNTIYF. The chain carries TRBV7-2 and TRBJ1-3, with unresolved D. CDR3 size: 16 residues. Germline V gives CDR1 SGHTA, CDR2 FQGNSA. The V end lost 1 base, the J end lost 2 bases, and 12 bases lay between the germline ends.

This clonotype was seen only a few times. This rearrangement joins TRBV6-6 to TRBJ1-4; unclear D gene. V lost 5 bases and J 1 base, leaving 8 bases between the germline ends. Germline V lookup: CDR1 MNHNY, CDR2 SVGAGI (reference sequence). The CDR3 is 14 amino acids. The CDR3 region is CASSPYKTNEKLFF. The DNA of the CDR3 is TGTGCCAGCAGTCCTTACAAAACTAATGAAAAACTGTTTTTT.

This clonotype occurred once. The V and J genes are TRBV4-1 and TRBJ2-3; no firm D call. This CDR3 spans 17 amino acids. Per the germline V gene, CDR1 is MGHRA and CDR2 is YSYEKL. V was pared by 1 base and J by 0 bases, with 14 bases between. CDR3 bases: TGCGCCAGCAGCCAAGTCAGTTGGGCAGGTAGCACAGATACGCAGTATTTT. It translates to CASSQVSWAGSTDTQYF.

The chain uses TRBV6-6 and TRBJ2-7, with D hard to call. The CDR3 consists of 14 residues. The germline V gene has CDR1 MNHNY and CDR2 SVGAGI (reference sequence). The V end was cut by 7 bases, the J end by 0 bases, with 13 bases between. The CDR3 nucleotides are TGTGCCAGCACCGTCACGGGCGCCTCCTACGAGCAGTACTTC. Its protein is CASTVTGASYEQYF.

This clonotype was seen only a few times. The rearrangement links TRBV13 to TRBJ1-1, with no clear D. CDR1 and CDR2 from the germline V gene are PRHDT and FYEKMQ (reference sequence). Trimming cost V 3 bases and J 4 bases, with 15 bases left between them. The CDR3 extends over 15 amino acids. The CDR3 loop is CASSLSELGSTEAFF. The CDR3 nucleotides read TGTGCCAGCAGCTTGTCAGAATTGGGGTCCACTGAAGCTTTCTTT. Using reference TRBV13 and TRBJ1-1 for the parts outside the CDR3, the full variable domain is AAGVIQSPRHLIKEKRETATLKCYPIPRHDTVYWYQQGPGQDPQFLISFYEKMQSDKGSIPDRFSAQQFSDYHSELNMSSLELGDSALYFCASSLSELGSTEAFFGQGTRLTVV.

V usage is TRBV9 and J usage is TRBJ2-2; perhaps TRBD1 as D (6 bases). The length of the CDR3 is 17 residues. CDR1 SGDLS and CDR2 YYNGEE come from the germline V gene. Trimming took off 1 base at V and 2 bases at J, with 15 bases between the two ends. The CDR3 DNA reads TGTGCCAGCAGCGTAAACAGGGATCAAACTAACACCGGGGAGCTGTTTTTT. It codes for CASSVNRDQTNTGELFF.

The chain combines TRBV20-1 with TRBJ1-6, with 9 bases lining up with TRBD1. Germline V gene lookup returns CDR1 DFQATT and CDR2 SNEGSKA (reference sequence). Germline trimming cut 3 bases from V and 9 bases from J; bases unmatched to any gene: 9. The length of the CDR3 is 15 residues. This chain's CDR3 is CSARAYRGRGSPLHF. CDR3 bases: TGCAGTGCTAGGGCTTACAGGGGGCGCGGTTCACCCCTCCACTTT.

The V and J genes are TRBV20-1 and TRBJ1-3; no clear D gene. V was cut by 5 bases and J by 5 bases, with 16 bases left in between. The length of the CDR3 is 14 residues. Looked up from germline, CDR1 is DFQATT and CDR2 is SNEGSKA (reference sequence). The CDR3 DNA follows: TGCAGTGCTCCCTTGGACGGGATCAGAAACACCATATATTTT. Translating gives CSAPLDGIRNTIYF.

V and J are TRBV6-5 and TRBJ1-1; 7 bases align to TRBD1. J gave up 0 bases and V 8 bases, and 6 bases lay outside the gene matches. The CDR3 totals 14 residues. Germline CDR1 is MNHEY and CDR2 is SVGAGI. The CDR3 here is CASRRGQLNTEAFF. CDR3 coding DNA: TGTGCCAGCCGAAGGGGGCAGCTGAACACTGAAGCTTTCTTT.

The chain carries TRBV7-2 and TRBJ2-1, with TRBD2 matching over 11 bases. The CDR3 consists of 14 residues. With V trimmed by 6 bases and J by 10 bases, 8 bases remained unmatched. Germline V gives CDR1 SGHTA, CDR2 FQGNSA. CDR3 loop: CASRGLADRGEQFF. CDR3 in DNA: TGTGCCAGCAGGGGACTAGCGGACCGCGGGGAGCAGTTCTTC.

This clonotype was detected only a few times. The gene calls are TRBV7-9 and TRBJ2-5; 8 positions match TRBD2. TRBJ2-7 explains the end of the DNA better; the J call may be wrong. This CDR3 spans 14 amino acids. Germline V gives CDR1 SEHNR, CDR2 FQNEAQ (reference sequence). CDR3: CASNAIAGRDEQYF. CDR3 in DNA: TGTGCCAGCAACGCCATAGCGGGACGCGACGAGCAGTACTTC.

This rearrangement joins TRBV7-9 to TRBJ1-6; D remains ambiguous. Germline V lookup: CDR1 SEHNR, CDR2 FQNEAQ (reference sequence). The CDR3 sequence is 12 residues long. V lost 1 base and J lost 12, with 7 bases in between. The CDR3 here is CASSLDALPLHF. CDR3 coding DNA: TGTGCCAGCAGCTTAGATGCCTTACCCCTCCACTTT.

This clonotype has ten or more counts. The chain carries TRBV21-1 and TRBJ1-2; the listed D gene, TRBD1, was not tested against the DNA. TRBV21-1 is classified as a pseudogene. This CDR3 comprises 15 residues. CDR3 protein: CASSKDPGRPYGYTF. Here the CDR3 DNA reads TGTGCCAGCAGCAAAGATCCAGGGCGTCCGTATGGCTACACCTTC.

The V gene is TRBV28, the J gene TRBJ2-7; the D is unclear. Per germline, CDR1 MDHEN and CDR2 SYDVKM. Trimming took off 4 bases at V and 3 bases at J, with 16 bases between the two ends. CDR3 length: 15 residues. In nucleotides, the CDR3 is TGTGCCAGCAGTTCTACGTACAGCGCCCGCTACGAGCAGTACTTC. Protein: CASSSTYSARYEQYF.

Ten or more counts support this clonotype. This chain uses TRBV27 with TRBJ2-7; D call uncertain. The DNA end favors TRBJ2-5, so the J call may be wrong. This CDR3 has 13 residues. Germline CDR1 reads MNHEY; CDR2 reads SMNVEV (reference sequence). The CDR3 loop is CASSADLRETQYF. CDR3 DNA: TGTGCCAGCAGTGCGGACCTTAGGGAGACCCAGTACTTC.

This clonotype was seen more than once but under ten times. The junction departs from the called germline gene at one end, perhaps through a read error. The chain couples TRBV29-1 to TRBJ2-1; no firm D call. Per germline, CDR1 SQVTM and CDR2 ANQGSEA. The CDR3 loop spans 9 amino acids. The CDR3 here is CSIEVEQFF. CDR3 DNA: TGCAGCATTGAGGTTGAGCAGTTCTTC.